This T cell receptor beta chain is drawn from a study of cytomegalovirus exposure and HLA in healthy donors. The germline V gene encodes CDR1 SNHLY and CDR2 FYNNEI. This CDR3 is 13 amino acids long. Trimming at V came to 7 bases and at J to 4 bases, leaving 6 bases not matched to a gene. About this clone: Antigen: not known.

The PCR had 60 Vbeta and 13 Jbeta primers. Assay: immunoSEQ multiplex PCR; the TCRdb copy retains only in-frame clones and omits some. The sample yields 85,000 to 100,000 clones, around 77% seen once. Whole-study findings and limits: TCR beta chain V- and J-gene trimming was linked, in a later analysis, to a missense variant in DCLRE1C. A later analysis linked more than 15,000 TCR beta sequences to HLA alleles at 0.05 false discovery rate. Most subjects' HLA-A and HLA-B alleles were reportedly predicted from TCR beta sequences.

Likely unrecorded immune exposures existed in these nominally healthy donors. The specimen was PBMCs. The sequence derives from a man in his fifties in good health and CMV-seropositive. The V and J genes are TRBV2 and TRBJ1-2; TRBD1 matches at 7 bases. The CDR3, as DNA: TGTGCCAGCAAAGACAGGGCGGGCTATGGCTACACCTTC. It is translated as CASKDRAGYGYTF.